The T cell receptor (beta chain) under discussion was sequenced for a study of T cell repertoires in cytomegalovirus infection. About the study: Both recently identified HLA-C-restricted and well-studied HLA-B-restricted CMV epitopes were used in the study. CMV infection and matching HLA type were both indicated by public TCR beta signatures.

Whole-study results and caveats: Summed frequency of public TCR beta families distinguished CMV carriers with the relevant HLA.

A note on this clonotype: Its matching antigen is unknown.

TCRdb re-analysed the reads in MiXCR, keeping a single row per CDR3 protein. The sample holds 55,000 to 85,000 distinct CDR3 sequences; 20% are singletons and the top ten take roughly two thirds. After removal of 7 bases from V and 5 bases from J, the junction contained 2 bases not matched to a gene. This CDR3 comprises 11 residues. Germline CDR1 reads SGHVS; CDR2 reads FNYEAQ. The receptor was derived from a human donor in good health (CMV status not recorded). Some clones in this sample may be carry-over from other donors' samples. The sample in question was CD8+ T cells from cultured PBMCs, obtained from culture after CMV antigen stimulation. This chain uses TRBV7-6 with TRBJ2-7; 7 positions match TRBD1. The CDR3 nucleotides are TGTGCCAGCATAGGGGGCAACGAGCAGTACTTC. Its protein product is CASIGGNEQYF.